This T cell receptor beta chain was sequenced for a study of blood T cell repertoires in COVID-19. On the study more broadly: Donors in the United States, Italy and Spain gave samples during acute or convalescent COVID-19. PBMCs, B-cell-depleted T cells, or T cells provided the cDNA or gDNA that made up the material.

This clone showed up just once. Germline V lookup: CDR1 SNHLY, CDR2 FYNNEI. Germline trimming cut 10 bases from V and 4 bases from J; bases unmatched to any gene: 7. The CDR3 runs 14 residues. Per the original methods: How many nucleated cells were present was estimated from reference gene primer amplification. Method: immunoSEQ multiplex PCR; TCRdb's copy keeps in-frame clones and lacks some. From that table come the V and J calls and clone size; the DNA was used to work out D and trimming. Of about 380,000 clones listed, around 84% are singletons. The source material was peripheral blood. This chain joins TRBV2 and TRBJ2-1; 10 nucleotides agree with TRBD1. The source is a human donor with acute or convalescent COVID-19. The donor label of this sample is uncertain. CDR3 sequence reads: CATRLGQGYNEQFF. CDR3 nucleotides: TGTGCCACCCGGCTGGGACAGGGGTACAATGAGCAGTTCTTC. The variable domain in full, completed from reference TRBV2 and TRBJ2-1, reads EPEVTQTPSHQVTQMGQEVILRCVPISNHLYFYWYRQILGQKVEFLVSFYNNEISEKSEIFDDQFSVERPDGSNFTLKIRSTKLEDSAMYFCATRLGQGYNEQFFGPGTRLTVL.